One and the same sample provided the 27 T cell receptor beta chains below, sequenced in a study of T cell responses to AZD1222 COVID-19 vaccine. Here immunoSEQ multiplex PCR was the method, and the copy in TCRdb shows in-frame clones only, minus some. The sample includes about 150,000 clones, almost 95% of them seen just once. The input for sequencing was peripheral blood, taken on day 0 of AZD1222 vaccination. These TCRs come from an adult in good health.

The rearrangement joins TRBV28 to TRBJ1-3; a possible D gene is TRBD1 (6 bases). Looked up from germline, CDR1 is MDHEN and CDR2 is SYDVKM. Trimming pared 4 bases from V and 8 bases from J, leaving 21 bases between. The CDR3 covers 16 residues. CDR3 residues: CASSYDRYKTKDTIYF. CDR3 bases: TGTGCCAGCAGTTACGACAGGTACAAAACAAAGGACACCATATATTTT. The whole variable domain, filled in from reference TRBV28 and TRBJ1-3, reads DVKVTQSSRYLVKRTGEKVFLECVQDMDHENMFWYRQDPGLGLRLIYFSYDVKMKEKGDIPEGYSVSREKKERFSLILESASTNQTSMYLCASSYDRYKTKDTIYFGEGSWLTVV.

V and J are TRBV5-4 and TRBJ1-2; 7 bases line up with TRBD1. Germline V gene data show CDR1 as SGHNT and CDR2 as YYREEE (reference sequence). CDR3 size: 14 residues. The junction had 1 base not matched to a gene; V was cut back by 0 bases and J by 2 bases. CDR3 sequence reads: CASSLEGANYGYTF. The CDR3 nucleotides read TGTGCCAGCAGCTTGGAGGGGGCGAACTATGGCTACACCTTC. Full variable domain (outside the CDR3, taken from reference TRBV5-4 and TRBJ1-2): ETGVTQSPTHLIKTRGQQVTLRCSSQSGHNTVSWYQQALGQGPQFIFQYYREEENGRGNFPPRFSGLQFPNYSSELNVNALELDDSALYLCASSLEGANYGYTFGSGTRLTVV.

The rearrangement uses TRBV10-3 and TRBJ1-1, with TRBD1 matching 10 bases. The CDR3 consists of 14 residues. V lost 2 bases and J lost 6; bases outside the gene matches: 3. The germline CDR1 and CDR2 sequences are ENHRY and SYGVKD. The CDR3 region has the DNA TGTGCCATCAGTGAGAGGGACAGGGGCGCTGAAGCTTTCTTT. Its translation is CAISERDRGAEAFF.

V is TRBV5-1 and J is TRBJ2-7, with D possibly TRBD1 on 6 matching bases. The CDR3 extends over 15 amino acids. The ends were cut back, 4 bases at V and 0 bases at J, with 14 bases in the middle. Germline CDR1 is SGHRS and CDR2 is YFSETQ. Here the CDR3 DNA reads TGCGCCAGCAGCCCCCGGGACACCATCTCCTACGAGCAGTACTTC. This codes for CASSPRDTISYEQYF.

The chain recombines TRBV6-5 with TRBJ2-2; the match to TRBD2 covers 9 bases. The CDR3 has 16 amino acids. V gave up 3 bases and J gave up 4 bases; unmatched junction bases: 6. Germline V gene data show CDR1 as MNHEY and CDR2 as SVGAGI. CDR3 protein: CASSYSPSGTTGELFF. The CDR3 nucleotides are TGTGCCAGCAGTTATAGTCCTAGCGGGACCACCGGGGAGCTGTTTTTT.

This chain links TRBV27 with TRBJ1-6; D remains ambiguous. Germline values: CDR1 MNHEY, CDR2 SMNVEV (reference sequence). The CDR3 covers 17 residues. Trimming pared 4 bases from V and 6 bases from J, leaving 19 bases between. Here the CDR3 DNA reads TGTGCCAGCAGTTACGAGGGCAGCTCCTCTATTAATTCACCCCTCCACTTT. It encodes CASSYEGSSSINSPLHF.

V and J are TRBV12-3 or TRBV12-4 and TRBJ1-2, with D tentatively TRBD1 (6 bases). This CDR3 region has 12 residues. Trimming left V 7 bases short and J 10 bases short, with 16 bases between. For the CDR3, the DNA is TGTGCCAGCAACTCCGACAGGAGAGACTACACCTTC. Translating it yields CASNSDRRDYTF.

This chain links TRBV4-2 with TRBJ1-1; D may be TRBD1 (5 bases). CDR1 is LGHNA and CDR2 is YNFKEQ in the germline V gene. Trimming removed 1 base from V and 7 bases from J, with 13 bases in between. The CDR3 spans 14 residues. For the CDR3, the DNA is TGTGCCAGCAGCCAAGGTACGGGGCGAGTTGAAGCTTTCTTT. This translates into CASSQGTGRVEAFF.

This clone appeared a few times. This chain uses TRBV6-5 with TRBJ2-7; TRBD1 aligns across 11 bases. J was trimmed by 3 bases and V by 0 bases; bases with no gene match: 1. The CDR3 has 15 amino acids. Germline CDR1 and CDR2: MNHEY and SVGAGI. DNA of the CDR3: TGTGCCAGCAGTTACTCCGGGACAGGGGGCTACGAGCAGTACTTC. It yields the protein CASSYSGTGGYEQYF.

The V gene is TRBV29-1, the J gene TRBJ2-5, with D uncertain. The V and J ends lost 2 bases and 5 bases respectively, with 12 bases between them. Germline CDR1 and CDR2: SQVTM and ANQGSEA. The CDR3 is 13 amino acids. The CDR3 DNA reads TGCAGCGTTGAATATAGACTGGGGGAGACCCAGTACTTC. Translating it yields CSVEYRLGETQYF.

The chain has TRBV13 and TRBJ2-1, with 10 nucleotides matching TRBD2. With V trimmed by 5 bases and J by 2 bases, 6 bases remained unmatched. CDR3 length: 16 amino acids. The germline CDR1 and CDR2 sequences are PRHDT and FYEKMQ (reference sequence). CDR3 sequence reads: CASSAASGGPYNEQFF. DNA of the CDR3: TGTGCCAGCAGCGCCGCTAGCGGGGGCCCCTACAATGAGCAGTTCTTC.

The genes are TRBV6-4 and TRBJ2-7; 7 nucleotides align to TRBD2. Germline CDR1 is MRHNA and CDR2 is SNTAGT. CDR3 length equals 17 residues. With V trimmed by 2 bases and J by 1 base, 11 bases remained unmatched. The CDR3: CASSDNSPGLPSYEQYF. The CDR3 region has the DNA TGTGCCAGCAGTGACAACAGCCCGGGACTACCTTCCTACGAGCAGTACTTC.

The chain uses TRBV6-5 and TRBJ1-6, with D possibly being TRBD1 (5 bases). V was cut by 10 bases and J by 7 bases, with 17 bases left in between. The CDR3 totals 14 residues. Germline-derived CDR1 and CDR2 are MNHEY and SVGAGI. CDR3 loop: CATMVQGGNSPLHF. DNA for the CDR3: TGTGCCACCATGGTCCAGGGTGGGAATTCACCCCTCCACTTT.

The J gene is TRBJ2-3, the V gene TRBV7-9; D perhaps matches TRBD2 (5 bases). Trimming removed 6 bases from V and 2 bases from J, with 18 bases in between. The CDR3 consists of 16 residues. CDR1 and CDR2 (germline): SEHNR, FQNEAQ (reference sequence). This chain's CDR3 is CASRQGRLAPTDTQYF. The CDR3 DNA sequence: TGTGCCAGCAGACAAGGGCGCCTAGCACCCACAGATACGCAGTATTTT. Full variable domain (rest looked up from reference TRBV7-9 and TRBJ2-3): DTGVSQNPRHKITKRGQNVTFRCDPISEHNRLYWYRQTLGQGPEFLTYFQNEAQLEKSRLLSDRFSAERPKGSFSTLEIQRTEQGDSAMYLCASRQGRLAPTDTQYFGPGTRLTVL.

This clone was picked up one time. The chain uses TRBV19 and TRBJ1-1, with D unresolved. The CDR3 is 13 residues long. Germline CDR1 LNHDA, CDR2 SQIVND (reference sequence). Trimming took 5 bases from V and 0 from J, leaving 7 bases between them. Here the CDR3 reads CASSYQVNTEAFF. The CDR3 DNA follows: TGTGCCAGTAGTTACCAGGTGAACACTGAAGCTTTCTTT.

V usage is TRBV29-1 and J usage is TRBJ1-1, with a tentative D call TRBD1 (6 bases). Germline V gene data show CDR1 as SQVTM and CDR2 as ANQGSEA. The CDR3 is 13 amino acids. Trimming took off 3 bases at V and 1 base at J, with 9 bases between the two ends. The CDR3 loop is CSVEGRGNTEAFF. In DNA form, the CDR3 reads TGCAGCGTTGAGGGCAGGGGGAACACTGAAGCTTTCTTT.

This chain links TRBV30 with TRBJ2-1; no clear D gene. The V end was cut by 1 base, the J end by 6 bases, with 10 bases between. The CDR3 spans 13 residues. Germline V gives CDR1 GTSNPN, CDR2 SVGIG (reference sequence). The CDR3 DNA reads TGTGCCTGGAGTGGATACAACGGCAATGAGCAGTTCTTC. Translated, it gives CAWSGYNGNEQFF.

This clone was seen only once. The CDR3 DNA is TGTGCCAGCTCAAAAGGGACTGACCATCGGCCCCAGCATTTT. This translates into CASSKGTDHRPQHF. The chain employs TRBV18 and TRBJ1-5; tentatively, D is TRBD1 (5 bases). This CDR3 is 14 amino acids long. Trimming removed 5 bases at V and 9 bases at J, with 17 bases between. Germline values: CDR1 KGHSH, CDR2 LQKENI.

V is TRBV4-3 and J is TRBJ2-5; D is possibly TRBD1 or TRBD2 (5 bases each). The CDR3 has 14 amino acids. With 1 base removed from V and 4 bases from J, the gap between germline ends came to 10 bases. Germline V CDR1 and CDR2: LGHNA, YSLEER. CDR3 residues: CASSQGQGRETQYF. The DNA for the CDR3 is TGCGCCAGCAGCCAAGGCCAGGGACGAGAGACCCAGTACTTC.

The V and J genes are TRBV5-1 and TRBJ2-3; the D is unclear. V was cut by 0 bases and J by 1 base, with 9 bases left in between. This CDR3 has 15 amino acids. CDR1 and CDR2 (germline): SGHRS, YFSETQ. The chain's CDR3 is CASSLGVAGTDTQYF. CDR3 DNA sequence: TGCGCCAGCAGCTTGGGGGTAGCCGGCACAGATACGCAGTATTTT.

This clone was observed a few times. CDR3 protein: CASSRGQSAYNEQFF. CDR3 nucleotide sequence: TGTGCCAGCAGCAGGGGACAGTCGGCCTACAATGAGCAGTTCTTC. The chain is built from TRBV11-1 and TRBJ2-1; 7 bases fit TRBD1. Germline values: CDR1 SGHAT, CDR2 FQDESV (reference sequence). The CDR3 loop spans 15 amino acids. Losses at the gene ends were 5 bases for V and 2 bases for J; bases not matched to a gene: 6. Drawing the rest from reference TRBV11-1 and TRBJ2-1, the complete variable domain is EAEVAQSPRYKITEKSQAVAFWCDPISGHATLYWYRQILGQGPELLVQFQDESVVDDSQLPKDRFSAERLKGVDSTLKIQPAELGDSAMYLCASSRGQSAYNEQFFGPGTRLTVL.

This sequence joins TRBV2 and TRBJ1-5, with a tentative D call TRBD1 (5 bases). The germline V and J ends were trimmed by 4 bases and 4 bases, with 11 bases remaining between them. This CDR3 has 14 amino acids. Germline assignment: CDR1 SNHLY and CDR2 FYNNEI. The DNA for the CDR3 is TGTGCCAGCAGTGCGGTCGGGGCAAATCAGCCCCAGCATTTT. Protein sequence: CASSAVGANQPQHF.

In nucleotides, the CDR3 is TGTGCCAGCAATTGGGGGACGATGGGCACTGAAGCTTTCTTT. It codes for CASNWGTMGTEAFF. The gene calls are TRBV6-5 and TRBJ1-1; a possible D gene is TRBD1 (5 bases). CDR3 length: 14 amino acids. Germline loops: CDR1 MNHEY, CDR2 SVGAGI. Trimming took off 7 bases at V and 4 bases at J, with 16 bases between the two ends.

This clone was picked up one time. The rearrangement uses TRBV5-5 and TRBJ2-7; the D is unclear. Germline CDR1 is SGHKS and CDR2 is YYEKEE (reference sequence). V dropped 1 base and J dropped 0 bases, with 8 bases sitting between them. The CDR3 has 14 amino acids. CDR3 nucleotides: TGTGCCAGCAGCTTGCTTGTCGGCTCCTACGAGCAGTACTTC. Translation gives CASSLLVGSYEQYF. Drawing the rest from reference TRBV5-5 and TRBJ2-7, the complete variable domain is DAGVTQSPTHLIKTRGQQVTLRCSPISGHKSVSWYQQVLGQGPQFIFQYYEKEERGRGNFPDRFSARQFPNYSSELNVNALLLGDSALYLCASSLLVGSYEQYFGPGTRLTVT.

V and J are TRBV6-6 and TRBJ1-4; TRBD1 might be the D (5 bases). The CDR3 runs to 14 residues. Trimming removed 2 bases at V and 4 bases at J, with 8 bases between. The germline V gene has CDR1 MNHNY and CDR2 SVGAGI (reference sequence). In DNA, the CDR3 is TGTGCCAGCAGTTACAGACAGAATAATGAAAAACTGTTTTTT. Amino acid sequence: CASSYRQNNEKLFF.

The chain links TRBV15 to TRBJ2-7; a weak D match, TRBD1 (6 bases). In germline, CDR1 is LNHNV, CDR2 YYDKDF (reference sequence). V dropped 2 bases and J dropped 2 bases, with 13 bases sitting between them. This CDR3 has 15 residues. The CDR3 loop is CATSRTGQYPYEQYF. The CDR3 nucleotides read TGTGCCACCAGCAGAACCGGACAGTACCCCTACGAGCAGTACTTC.

The chain combines TRBV5-4 with TRBJ2-3, with 7 bases identical to TRBD2. The CDR3 runs to 16 residues. Germline CDR1 and CDR2: SGHNT and YYREEE (reference sequence). The V and J ends lost 4 bases and 3 bases, in that order; junction bases with no gene match: 11. The CDR3 protein is CASSTRVGRVTDTQYF. CDR3 sequence (DNA): TGTGCCAGCAGCACCCGCGTGGGGAGGGTGACAGATACGCAGTATTTT.